Below, 12 T cell receptor beta chains from the same sample are listed, as sequenced in a study of blood T cells in healthy people across ages. Through a sample-barcoded 5' primer and a J-beta primer mix, a second PCR was run for 7 to 11 cycles. MiXCR, run by TCRdb on the 5' RACE reads, gives a single entry per CDR3 protein. The sample contains 1,500,000 or so distinct CDR3 sequences, roughly two fifths of which appear only once. Sequenced material: blood. Receptor source: a woman under 30 in good health.

This clonotype was seen a handful of times. The rearrangement joins TRBV27 to TRBJ2-1; no clear D gene. The V end lost 7 bases, the J end lost 0 bases, and 16 bases lay between the germline ends. The CDR3 has 16 residues. Germline V lookup: CDR1 MNHEY, CDR2 SMNVEV (reference sequence). The CDR3 loop is CASIYRADLSYNEQFF. The CDR3 DNA reads TGTGCCAGCATCTACCGAGCCGACCTCTCCTACAATGAGCAGTTCTTC.

This chain joins TRBV29-1 and TRBJ1-6; the D is unclear. The germline CDR1 and CDR2 sequences are SQVTM and ANQGSEA. This CDR3 is 13 amino acids long. Trimming pared 5 bases from V and 5 bases from J, leaving 10 bases between. The CDR3 nucleotides are TGCAGCGTTAAGGGAACGAATAATTCACCCCTCCACTTT. This sequence encodes CSVKGTNNSPLHF. Based on the CDR3 plus reference TRBV29-1 and TRBJ1-6, the full variable domain is SAVISQKPSRDICQRGTSLTIQCQVDSQVTMMFWYRQQPGQSLTLIATANQGSEATYESGFVIDKFPISRPNLTFSTLTVSNMSPEDSSIYLCSVKGTNNSPLHFGNGTRLTVT.

This chain links TRBV15 with TRBJ1-4; D not resolved. Germline V gene lookup returns CDR1 LNHNV and CDR2 YYDKDF (reference sequence). The CDR3 runs to 15 residues. The germline V and J ends were trimmed by 5 bases and 1 base, with 11 bases remaining between them. The CDR3 bases are TGTGCCACCAGCCCACGAAAGGGAACTAATGAAAAACTGTTTTTT. It translates to CATSPRKGTNEKLFF. The whole variable domain, filled in from reference TRBV15 and TRBJ1-4, reads DAMVIQNPRYQVTQFGKPVTLSCSQTLNHNVMYWYQQKSSQAPKLLFHYYDKDFNNEADTPDNFQSRRPNTSFCFLDIRSPGLGDTAMYLCATSPRKGTNEKLFFGSGTQLSVL.

In its sample, this clonotype was seen a few times. The V call is TRBV7-8, the J call TRBJ2-1, with 8 bases aligning to TRBD2. The germline gives CDR1 SGHVS, CDR2 FQNEAQ. The CDR3 has 18 amino acids. V gave up 4 bases and J gave up 10 bases; unmatched junction bases: 21. The CDR3 reads CASSSRWRGRQPNGEQFF. CDR3 nucleotides: TGTGCCAGCAGCTCTCGCTGGCGCGGGAGGCAACCTAACGGGGAGCAGTTCTTC.

This chain connects TRBV3-1 to TRBJ2-1; possibly TRBD1 for D (6 bases). Germline CDR1 LGHDT, CDR2 YNNKEL (reference sequence). V was clipped by 0 bases and J by 9 bases, with 15 bases between them. The CDR3 covers 15 residues. CDR3 protein: CASSQDLGQILEQFF. CDR3 nucleotide sequence: TGTGCCAGCAGCCAAGATTTAGGACAGATACTTGAGCAGTTCTTC.

This chain joins TRBV12-3 or TRBV12-4 and TRBJ1-5; D call uncertain. There are 16 residues in the CDR3. Deletions cut 0 bases from V and 1 base from J, with 10 bases between. The CDR3 nucleotides read TGTGCCAGCAGTTTAGCGGCAGGCTTAAGCAATCAGCCCCAGCATTTT. Encoded protein: CASSLAAGLSNQPQHF.

The V and J genes are TRBV7-2 and TRBJ1-1; TRBD1 agrees at 10 bases. Germline CDR1 and CDR2: SGHTA and FQGNSA. V shed 6 bases, J shed 5 bases, and the junction held 12 bases outside the gene matches. This CDR3 is 16 amino acids long. The CDR3 spells CASSRTGTGVGTEAFF. CDR3 sequence (DNA): TGTGCCAGCAGTCGAACCGGGACAGGGGTTGGAACTGAAGCTTTCTTT.

The chain couples TRBV7-8 to TRBJ2-1; the D is unclear. Trimming took off 2 bases at V and 0 bases at J, with 11 bases between the two ends. Germline-derived CDR1 and CDR2 are SGHVS and FQNEAQ. The CDR3 contains 16 residues. As DNA, the CDR3 is TGTGCCAGCAGCTTAAGGGCTCTTAGCTCCTACAATGAGCAGTTCTTC. Its protein product is CASSLRALSSYNEQFF.

V and J are TRBV10-3 and TRBJ2-5; 7 bases map to TRBD2. V shed 8 bases, J shed 5 bases, and the junction held 5 bases outside the gene matches. The V gene's germline CDR1 is ENHRY and CDR2 SYGVKD. The CDR3 covers 12 residues. CDR3: CAIGREWETQYF. Written as DNA, the CDR3 is TGTGCCATCGGGCGGGAGTGGGAGACCCAGTACTTC.

This clonotype is a singleton in its sample. The V and J genes are TRBV11-2 and TRBJ2-1; D is perhaps TRBD2 (5 bases). The V gene's germline CDR1 is SGHAT and CDR2 FQNNGV. The CDR3 runs to 13 residues. Deletions cut 1 base from V and 11 bases from J, with 12 bases between. DNA for the CDR3: TGTGCCAGCAGCTTAGGTCGGGATAGGCAGCAGTTCTTC. It is translated as CASSLGRDRQQFF.

V usage is TRBV7-9 and J usage is TRBJ2-1, with TRBD2 matching 8 bases. Losses at the gene ends were 7 bases for V and 4 bases for J; bases not matched to a gene: 12. The CDR3 is made up of 16 amino acids. In germline, CDR1 is SEHNR, CDR2 FQNEAQ (reference sequence). CDR3 sequence: CASTSRGGGLYNEQFF. CDR3 nucleotides: TGTGCCAGCACCTCCAGGGGCGGGGGGCTTTACAATGAGCAGTTCTTC. Variable domain in full (rest from reference TRBV7-9 and TRBJ2-1): DTGVSQNPRHKITKRGQNVTFRCDPISEHNRLYWYRQTLGQGPEFLTYFQNEAQLEKSRLLSDRFSAERPKGSFSTLEIQRTEQGDSAMYLCASTSRGGGLYNEQFFGPGTRLTVL.

The chain uses TRBV3-1 and TRBJ2-1, with 12 positions matching TRBD2. V gave up 1 base and J gave up 0 bases; unmatched junction bases: 10. Germline V gene sequence: CDR1 LGHDT, CDR2 YNNKEL (reference sequence). The CDR3 length is 20 residues. The CDR3 nucleotides read TGTGCCAGCAGCCAAGGACCCAGGGCTAGCGGGAGGGTCTCCTACAATGAGCAGTTCTTC. It codes for CASSQGPRASGRVSYNEQFF.